The 14 T cell receptor beta chains in this list originate from one sample, sequenced in a study of CD8+ T cells in alopecia areata (dated by TCRdb to between 2018 and 2020). Library preparation was by the immunoSEQ multiplex PCR assay. RNA was extracted from all samples and reverse transcribed into cDNA, which served as template for TCR sequencing. This immuneACCESS table, as held by TCRdb, lists in-frame sequences with V and J called but not all clones. Of the missing ones, under half trace to an unresolved V gene in checked studies; the others have no known cause. Recorded for this sample are roughly 170,000 clones; about 60% of them occurred a single time. The top ten clones comprise roughly 14% of the sample. This sample's time point label indicates: baseline before oral tofacitinib. The sample here was CD4+ T cells sorted from blood, taken at week 0. These receptors were obtained from a human donor with alopecia areata.

CDR3 in DNA: TGTGCCTGGAGTGTTTGGAGGGGGAACACTGAAGCTTTCTTT. This sequence encodes CAWSVWRGNTEAFF. This chain connects TRBV30 to TRBJ1-1, with D maybe TRBD1 (5 bases). Trimming took off 0 bases at V and 1 base at J, with 9 bases between the two ends. The length of the CDR3 is 14 residues. In germline, CDR1 is GTSNPN, CDR2 SVGIG (reference sequence).

The V call is TRBV11-2, the J call TRBJ2-1, with 10 positions matching TRBD2. Germline V gives CDR1 SGHAT, CDR2 FQNNGV. The CDR3 spans 13 residues. With 8 bases clipped from V and 7 bases from J, the junction kept 5 bases outside the gene matches. The CDR3 DNA is TGTGCCAGCCGCCGACTAGCGGGTAATGAGCAGTTCTTC. This translates into CASRRLAGNEQFF.

The gene calls are TRBV6-5 and TRBJ1-1, with 7 bases matching TRBD1. V lost 1 base and J lost 10; bases outside the gene matches: 12. Germline-derived CDR1 and CDR2 are MNHEY and SVGAGI. There are 15 residues in the CDR3. CDR3 nucleotides: TGTGCCAGCAGTTACTTCCCGACAGGGTTGAGTGGAGCTTTCTTT. This sequence encodes CASSYFPTGLSGAFF.

The V call is TRBV11-3, the J call TRBJ2-5; the match to TRBD1 covers 7 bases. The germline CDR1 and CDR2 sequences are SGHNT and YENEEA. The CDR3 spans 13 residues. V shed 5 bases, J shed 4 bases, and the junction held 4 bases outside the gene matches. CDR3 DNA sequence: TGTGCCAGCAGCCTAGGGACAGTAGAGACCCAGTACTTC. Encoded protein: CASSLGTVETQYF.

The chain couples TRBV23-1 to TRBJ2-2; 12 nucleotides agree with TRBD2. TRBV23-1 carries the ORF label, with uncertain function. The CDR3 has 19 residues. Trimming at V came to 2 bases and at J to 2 bases, leaving 9 bases not matched to a gene. In nucleotides, the CDR3 is TGCGCCAGCAGTCAACGGCTAGCGGGGGGGCCCTCAAACACCGGGGAGCTGTTTTTT. Its translation: CASSQRLAGGPSNTGELFF.

The chain carries TRBV4-1 and TRBJ1-4, with TRBD1 matching over 7 bases. The CDR3 has 15 residues. Germline lookup yields CDR1 MGHRA and CDR2 YSYEKL. The ends lost 2 bases at V and 4 bases at J; junction bases unmatched: 4. The CDR3, as DNA: TGCGCCAGCAGCCAATCGGGACAGAGTAATGAAAAACTGTTTTTT. This codes for CASSQSGQSNEKLFF.

The V and J genes are TRBV20-1 and TRBJ1-3, with TRBD1 as a possible D gene (5 bases). The CDR3 is 11 residues long. Trimming removed 8 bases from V and 8 bases from J, with 13 bases in between. The V gene's germline CDR1 is DFQATT and CDR2 SNEGSKA (reference sequence). The CDR3 region is CSLFKGHTIYF. In DNA, the CDR3 is TGCAGTTTGTTTAAGGGACACACCATATATTTT.

This clone was counted only a few times. At one boundary the junction diverges from the germline segment, which might be a read error. The chain combines TRBV19 with TRBJ1-2; no clear D gene. Germline values: CDR1 LNHDA, CDR2 SQIVND (reference sequence). The CDR3 has 14 residues. CDR3 loop: CASRIGGGNYGYTF. The CDR3 nucleotides are TGTGCCAGTAGAATAGGCGGAGGGAACTATGGCTACACCTTC.

Details on this clone: Other DNA sequences of this sample code for an identical CDR3. The chain recombines TRBV4-1 with TRBJ2-6; D call uncertain. V lost 1 base and J lost 0, with 4 bases in between. Germline values: CDR1 MGHRA, CDR2 YSYEKL. The CDR3 is 15 amino acids. The CDR3 protein is CASSQGSSGANVLTF. For the CDR3, the DNA is TGCGCCAGCAGCCAAGGGAGCTCTGGGGCCAACGTCCTGACTTTC.

The gene calls are TRBV30 and TRBJ1-5, with a weak D call TRBD1 (5 bases). The CDR3 runs to 13 residues. The V end was cut by 3 bases, the J end by 5 bases, with 11 bases between. The germline CDR1 and CDR2 sequences are GTSNPN and SVGIG (reference sequence). The CDR3 protein is CAWSGQGDQPQHF. The CDR3 DNA reads TGTGCCTGGAGCGGGCAGGGCGATCAGCCCCAGCATTTT.

The chain has TRBV7-3 and TRBJ2-3, with D unclear. The CDR3 is 12 residues long. Germline V gene sequence: CDR1 SGHTA, CDR2 FQGTGA. Trimming left V 2 bases short and J 10 bases short, with 10 bases between. CDR3 in amino acids: CASSLSGKAQYF. The CDR3 DNA reads TGTGCCAGCAGCTTATCCGGCAAGGCGCAGTATTTT.

V and J are TRBV29-1 and TRBJ1-2; D gene ambiguous. Trimming removed 4 bases from V and 2 bases from J, with 11 bases in between. Looked up from germline, CDR1 is SQVTM and CDR2 is ANQGSEA. This CDR3 is built from 13 residues. As DNA, the CDR3 is TGCAGCGTTGTTGACCCAATAAACTATGGCTACACCTTC. As protein: CSVVDPINYGYTF. Full variable domain (remainder filled in from reference TRBV29-1 and TRBJ1-2): SAVISQKPSRDICQRGTSLTIQCQVDSQVTMMFWYRQQPGQSLTLIATANQGSEATYESGFVIDKFPISRPNLTFSTLTVSNMSPEDSSIYLCSVVDPINYGYTFGSGTRLTVV.

The gene calls are TRBV5-1 and TRBJ1-1, with 7 bases lining up with TRBD1. This CDR3 has 14 amino acids. The trim removed 7 bases at V and 3 bases at J, leaving 9 bases unmatched. CDR1 and CDR2 (germline): SGHRS, YFSETQ. This chain's CDR3 is CASRTTGSDTEAFF. The CDR3, as DNA: TGCGCCAGCCGAACGACAGGGTCGGACACTGAAGCTTTCTTT.

V usage is TRBV5-1 and J usage is TRBJ2-7; 8 bases map to TRBD2. The CDR3 loop spans 17 amino acids. V shed 4 bases and J 4 bases; nucleotides not matched to a gene: 16. Germline V CDR1 and CDR2: SGHRS, YFSETQ. CDR3 region: CASSLQGGGKPNYEQYF. The CDR3 DNA reads as TGCGCCAGCAGCCTGCAGGGCGGGGGGAAACCTAATTACGAGCAGTACTTC. Full variable domain (rest looked up from reference TRBV5-1 and TRBJ2-7): KAGVTQTPRYLIKTRGQQVTLSCSPISGHRSVSWYQQTPGQGLQFLFEYFSETQRNKGNFPGRFSGRQFSNSRSEMNVSTLELGDSALYLCASSLQGGGKPNYEQYFGPGTRLTVT.